The clone carrying this TCR beta chain was seen at least ten times. Its antigen is still unknown. TCRdb recomputed calls from the reads with MiXCR, one row per CDR3 protein. Among about 200,000 distinct CDR3 sequences listed, roughly 9% were seen once. The sample originates from a study of T cell repertoires in cytomegalovirus infection. Study-wide background: Through public TCR beta signatures, both CMV infection and matching HLA type were indicated. Study-wide findings and caveats: It was HLA-C-restricted CMV-specific TCR beta clonotypes that dominated the response ex vivo.

The CDR3 consists of 14 residues. The ends lost 4 bases at V and 5 bases at J; junction bases unmatched: 8. Germline values: CDR1 SGHNT, CDR2 YYREEE (reference sequence). The sample was PBMCs. The V gene is TRBV5-4, the J gene TRBJ1-1; the match to TRBD1 covers 7 bases. This TCR derives from a human donor in good health (CMV status not recorded). Some clones in this sample may be carry-over from other donors' samples. The CDR3 nucleotides are TGTGCCAGCAGCCGCAAAGCAGGGGGGACTGAAGCTTTCTTT. Residues: CASSRKAGGTEAFF.